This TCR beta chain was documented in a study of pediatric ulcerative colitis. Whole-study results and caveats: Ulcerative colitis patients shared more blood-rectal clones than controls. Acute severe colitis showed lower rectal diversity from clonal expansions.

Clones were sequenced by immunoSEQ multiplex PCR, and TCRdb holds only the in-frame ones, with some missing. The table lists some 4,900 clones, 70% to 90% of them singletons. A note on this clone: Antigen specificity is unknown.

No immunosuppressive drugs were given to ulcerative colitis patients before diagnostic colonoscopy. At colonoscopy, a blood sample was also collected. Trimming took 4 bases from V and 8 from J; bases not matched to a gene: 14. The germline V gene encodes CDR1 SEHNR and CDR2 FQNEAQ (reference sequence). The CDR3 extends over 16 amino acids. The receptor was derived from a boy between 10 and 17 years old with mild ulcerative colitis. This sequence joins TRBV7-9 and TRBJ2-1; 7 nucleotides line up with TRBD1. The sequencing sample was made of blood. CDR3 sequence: CASSSPGQMGVDEQFF. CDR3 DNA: TGTGCCAGCAGCTCCCCGGGACAGATGGGCGTCGATGAGCAGTTCTTC. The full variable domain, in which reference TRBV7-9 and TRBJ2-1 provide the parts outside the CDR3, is DTGVSQNPRHKITKRGQNVTFRCDPISEHNRLYWYRQTLGQGPEFLTYFQNEAQLEKSRLLSDRFSAERPKGSFSTLEIQRTEQGDSAMYLCASSSPGQMGVDEQFFGPGTRLTVL.